Listed below are T cell receptor beta chains from one sample, sequenced in a study of blood T cell repertoires in COVID-19. Clones were read by immunoSEQ multiplex PCR, and TCRdb kept only the in-frame ones, dropping some. The sample yields about 71,000 clones, roughly four fifths seen once. Sequencing was carried out using peripheral blood. These receptors came from a man in his 70s with acute or convalescent COVID-19. The CDR3 runs from the conserved cysteine through the conserved F or W. Fields, in order: clone size, D gene, V gene, CDR3 length, J gene, CDR3 DNA, CDR3 protein. The D gene is left open where the match is weak. Expanded clones get a size class; other rows say once, few or many, or leave the size out.

once,-,TRBV29-1,13,TRBJ1-1,TGCAGCGTCCAACCGGGACAATTGACTGAAGCTTTCTTT,CSVQPGQLTEAFF
few,TRBD1,TRBV5-8,13,TRBJ2-1,TGTGCCAGCAGCATATGGACAGGGAATGAGCAGTTCTTC,CASSIWTGNEQFF
-,TRBD1,TRBV29-1,12,TRBJ1-1,TGCAGCGACGTGACAGGGCTAAGTCGAGCTTTCTTT,CSDVTGLSRAFF
-,TRBD2,TRBV24-1,16,TRBJ2-3,TGTGCCACCAGTGTTCCAGCGGGAGGGCCGGTAGATACGCAGTATTTT,CATSVPAGGPVDTQYF
-,-,TRBV10-3,15,TRBJ1-2,TGTGCCATCAGTAAAGCCCCAGGTTCGACCTATGGCTACACCTTC,CAISKAPGSTYGYTF
-,-,TRBV5-6,12,TRBJ2-7,TGTGCCAGCAGCCCGGGACTCTACGAGCAGTACTTC,CASSPGLYEQYF
-,-,TRBV7-2,15,TRBJ2-5,TGTGCCAGCAGCACCGATGGGCCCTCCCAAGAGACCCAGTACTTC,CASSTDGPSQETQYF
-,-,TRBV19,15,TRBJ1-4,TGTGCCAGTAGTAAACAGGGATCAACTAATGAAAAACTGTTTTTT,CASSKQGSTNEKLFF
-,-,TRBV6-2/TRBV6-3,15,TRBJ2-5,TGTGCCAGCAGTTCCCCCCAGGACAAAGGAGAGACCCAGTACTTC,CASSSPQDKGETQYF
-,-,TRBV5-1,14,TRBJ2-3,TGCGCCAGCAGCTCAGGGGGGCTGAGGGATACGCAGTATTTT,CASSSGGLRDTQYF
-,TRBD1,TRBV19,15,TRBJ2-1,TGTGCCAGTTCCCTCACAGGGGGCATGTACAATGAGCAGTTCTTC,CASSLTGGMYNEQFF
-,-,TRBV5-1,17,TRBJ1-4,TGCGCCAGCAGCTTTGGCCAGGGTCGGAAGGATAATGAAAAACTGTTTTTT,CASSFGQGRKDNEKLFF
-,-,TRBV28,15,TRBJ1-5,TGTGCCAGCAGTTTCCTCACCCGCGGGGATCAGCCCCAGCATTTT,CASSFLTRGDQPQHF
-,TRBD2,TRBV30,16,TRBJ2-3,TGTGCCTGGAGTTCGCCGCAGACTAGCGGATCAGATACGCAGTATTTT,CAWSSPQTSGSDTQYF
once,TRBD1,TRBV9,15,TRBJ2-2,TGTGCCAGCAGCCCCAGGGACAGGGAGGCCGGGGAGCTGTTTTTT,CASSPRDREAGELFF
-,-,TRBV7-2,13,TRBJ2-5,TGTGCCAGCAGCTTTCGGGGGGACAAGACCCAGTACTTC,CASSFRGDKTQYF
-,-,TRBV11-2,14,TRBJ1-2,TGTGCCAGCAGCCCTCTCCGGGGGTCATATGGCTACACCTTC,CASSPLRGSYGYTF
-,-,TRBV5-4,15,TRBJ1-4,TGTGCCAGCAGCTTGGAATCAGGGTGGGGTGAAAAACTGTTTTTT,CASSLESGWGEKLFF
-,TRBD2,TRBV27,13,TRBJ2-7,TGTGCCAGCAGACTAGCGGGAGAGAACGAGCAGTACTTC,CASRLAGENEQYF
few,-,TRBV5-6,13,TRBJ2-7,TGTGCCAGCAGCTTGCTGGGCACCTACGAGCAGTACTTC,CASSLLGTYEQYF
once,-,TRBV19,14,TRBJ1-1,TGTGCCAGTGCACCAGGGGTCCCGAACACTGAAGCTTTCTTT,CASAPGVPNTEAFF
-,TRBD2,TRBV18,16,TRBJ2-1,TGTGCCAGCTCACCACCTTCCAGCGGGGCCTACAATGAGCAGTTCTTC,CASSPPSSGAYNEQFF
-,TRBD2,TRBV6-1,18,TRBJ2-2,TGTGCCAGCAGTGAAGCCGGGGGGGGTAGGACGAACACCGGGGAGCTGTTTTTT,CASSEAGGGRTNTGELFF
-,-,TRBV11-3,14,TRBJ1-3,TGTGCCAGCAGCTCGAGGGCTGAGAGAAACACCATATATTTT,CASSSRAERNTIYF
-,-,TRBV12-3/TRBV12-4,13,TRBJ1-5,TGTGCCAGCAGTTTATCAACGGGTCAGCCCCAGCATTTT,CASSLSTGQPQHF
few,-,TRBV4-2,11,TRBJ2-7,TGTGCCAGCAGCCAAGATCGCGAGCAGTACTTC,CASSQDREQYF
-,TRBD1,TRBV6-5,13,TRBJ1-2,TGTGCCAGCAGTCTACAGGGGGCGCGGGGCTACACCTTC,CASSLQGARGYTF
many,TRBD1,TRBV4-1,19,TRBJ1-5,TGCGCCAGCAGCCAAGATAATCCGGGACAGACGTCTAGCAATCAGCCCCAGCATTTT,CASSQDNPGQTSSNQPQHF
-,TRBD2,TRBV7-8,16,TRBJ2-1,TGTGCCAGCAGCCCCCAGGGAGGGACCAGTATCAATGAGCAGTTCTTC,CASSPQGGTSINEQFF
-,-,TRBV6-1,14,TRBJ2-1,TGTGCCAGCAGTGAAAGCGGCTCCTACAATGAGCAGTTCTTC,CASSESGSYNEQFF
-,-,TRBV5-6,16,TRBJ1-2,TGTGCCAGCAGCTTGGCACCCCGACAGGCCAACTATGGCTACACCTTC,CASSLAPRQANYGYTF
-,-,TRBV5-1,15,TRBJ2-1,TGCGCCAGCAGCTTGGCCGCGGGTGGACACAATGAGCAGTTCTTC,CASSLAAGGHNEQFF
-,TRBD1,TRBV18,16,TRBJ1-5,TGTGCCAGCTCACGATTACCGGGACAGATAACACAGCCCCAGCATTTT,CASSRLPGQITQPQHF
-,TRBD1,TRBV30,16,TRBJ1-1,TGTGCCTGGAGAAGGGGACAGGGGGCGTGGAACACTGAAGCTTTCTTT,CAWRRGQGAWNTEAFF
-,-,TRBV7-8,11,TRBJ1-4,TGTGCCAGCAGCTTACGTGAAAAACTGTTTTTT,CASSLREKLFF
once,TRBD1,TRBV18,15,TRBJ1-5,TGTGCCAGCTCAGAGACAGGGGGAAGCAATCAGCCCCAGCATTTT,CASSETGGSNQPQHF
-,-,TRBV10-2,14,TRBJ1-6,TGCGCCAGCAGTGGTGGGGGGAGGCGATCACCCCTCCACTTT,CASSGGGRRSPLHF
-,TRBD2,TRBV7-9,14,TRBJ2-1,TGTGCCAGCGTTATAGCGGGAATCGACAATGAGCAGTTCTTC,CASVIAGIDNEQFF
-,-,TRBV12-3/TRBV12-4,11,TRBJ2-7,TGTGCCAGCAGAAACAGCTACGAGCAGTACTTC,CASRNSYEQYF
once,TRBD1,TRBV2,16,TRBJ1-3,TGTGCCAGCAGTGAAGGCAGGGGGTTCGCAGGAAACACCATATATTTT,CASSEGRGFAGNTIYF
-,-,TRBV25-1,14,TRBJ2-3,TGTGCCAGCAGTGCCCCCCGACACACAGATACGCAGTATTTT,CASSAPRHTDTQYF
-,TRBD1,TRBV19,14,TRBJ1-1,TGTGCCAGTATTCTAGGGGGCATGAACACTGAAGCTTTCTTT,CASILGGMNTEAFF
-,-,TRBV5-4,14,TRBJ2-2,TGTGCCAGCAGCTTGACAGGGTTAGCCGGGGAGCTGTTTTTT,CASSLTGLAGELFF
-,-,TRBV12-5,13,TRBJ2-5,TGTGCTAGTGGTTCGTCCGGGCAAGAGACCCAGTACTTC,CASGSSGQETQYF
-,-,TRBV11-2,16,TRBJ1-3,TGTGCCAGCAGCCGCCGGGTCCTCCGCTCTGGAAACACCATATATTTT,CASSRRVLRSGNTIYF
-,-,TRBV5-1,13,TRBJ1-4,TGCGCCAGCAGCCCGTCTTCCCATGAAAAACTGTTTTTT,CASSPSSHEKLFF
-,-,TRBV4-3,15,TRBJ1-6,TGCGCCAGCAGCCAAGATAAGATCGGGGATTCACCCCTCCACTTT,CASSQDKIGDSPLHF
-,-,TRBV30,13,TRBJ1-5,TGTGCCTACTCCGGACAAAGCAATCAGCCCCAGCATTTT,CAYSGQSNQPQHF
-,-,TRBV4-2,12,TRBJ2-7,TGTGCCAGCAGCCAAGTCAACTACGAGCAGTACTTC,CASSQVNYEQYF
-,-,TRBV5-1,16,TRBJ2-2,TGCGCCAGCAGCCCCGGACTTCGCTCGAACACCGGGGAGCTGTTTTTT,CASSPGLRSNTGELFF
few,-,TRBV4-1,16,TRBJ1-2,TGCGCCACTACTTCGGCGGCAGATGAGGTTAACTATGGCTACACCTTC,CATTSAADEVNYGYTF
-,TRBD1,TRBV18,15,TRBJ2-1,TGTGCCAGCTCACCTCTGGACAGGGTCAACAATGAGCAGTTCTTC,CASSPLDRVNNEQFF
-,TRBD2,TRBV7-6,17,TRBJ2-5,TGTGCCAGCAGCTACCCCCGACTAGCGGATCCGGGGGAGACCCAGTACTTC,CASSYPRLADPGETQYF
-,TRBD2,TRBV5-1,14,TRBJ2-1,TGCGCCAGCAGCCCACAGCGGGAGGTCGGAGAGCAGTTCTTC,CASSPQREVGEQFF
-,TRBD1,TRBV7-6,17,TRBJ2-2,TGTGCCAGCAGCTTAGTCGGGGCAGGGGGCGCTTCAGGGGAGCTGTTTTTT,CASSLVGAGGASGELFF
-,TRBD2,TRBV27,15,TRBJ2-1,TGTGCCAGCAGTTTAGGGACTACCCGAGGCGATGAGCAGTTCTTC,CASSLGTTRGDEQFF
-,-,TRBV19,14,TRBJ2-5,TGTGCCAGTAGTATAGCGGTAGATCAAGAGACCCAGTACTTC,CASSIAVDQETQYF
-,TRBD2,TRBV7-2,16,TRBJ2-2,TGTGCCAGCAGCCAGACCCCTAGCGGGGGGACCGGGGAGCTGTTTTTT,CASSQTPSGGTGELFF
-,-,TRBV2,14,TRBJ1-4,TGTGCCAGCAGTAACCGCGGGGGGGATGAAAAACTGTTTTTT,CASSNRGGDEKLFF
-,TRBD1,TRBV11-3,15,TRBJ2-1,TGTGCCAGCAGCTCAACAGGGGCGTCCTACAATGAGCAGTTCTTC,CASSSTGASYNEQFF